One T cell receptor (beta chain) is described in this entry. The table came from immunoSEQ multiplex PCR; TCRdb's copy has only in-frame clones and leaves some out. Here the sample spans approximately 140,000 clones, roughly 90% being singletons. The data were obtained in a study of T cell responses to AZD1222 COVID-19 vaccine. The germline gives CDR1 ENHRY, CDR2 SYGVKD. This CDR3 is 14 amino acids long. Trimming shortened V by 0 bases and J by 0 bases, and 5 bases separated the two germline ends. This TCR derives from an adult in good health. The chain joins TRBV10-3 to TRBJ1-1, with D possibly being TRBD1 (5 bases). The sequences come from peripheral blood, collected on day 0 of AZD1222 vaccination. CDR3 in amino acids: CAISESQVNTEAFF. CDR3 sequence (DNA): TGTGCCATCAGTGAGTCACAGGTGAACACTGAAGCTTTCTTT.